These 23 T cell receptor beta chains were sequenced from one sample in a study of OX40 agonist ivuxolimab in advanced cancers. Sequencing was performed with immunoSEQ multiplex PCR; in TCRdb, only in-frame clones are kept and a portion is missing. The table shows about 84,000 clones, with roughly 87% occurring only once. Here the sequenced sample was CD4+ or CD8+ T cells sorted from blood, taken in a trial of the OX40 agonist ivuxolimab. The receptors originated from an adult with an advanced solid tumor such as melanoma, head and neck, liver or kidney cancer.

This chain's CDR3 is CASSLRAAGGGEQYF. The CDR3 DNA is TGTGCCAGCAGCCTCCGTGCCGCCGGCGGAGGCGAGCAGTACTTC. The chain combines TRBV5-6 with TRBJ2-7, with D perhaps matching TRBD2 (5 bases). Germline V gives CDR1 SGHDT, CDR2 YYEEEE. V lost 4 bases to trimming and J lost 6 bases, with 20 bases between them. The CDR3 contains 15 residues.

The CDR3 nucleotides read TGTGCCAGCAGCCGCATCACCGGGGAGCTGTTTTTT. Translating it yields CASSRITGELFF. V usage is TRBV27 and J usage is TRBJ2-2; no firm D call. This CDR3 has 12 amino acids. The V and J ends lost 6 bases and 4 bases respectively, with 6 bases between them. Per the germline V gene, CDR1 is MNHEY and CDR2 is SMNVEV (reference sequence).

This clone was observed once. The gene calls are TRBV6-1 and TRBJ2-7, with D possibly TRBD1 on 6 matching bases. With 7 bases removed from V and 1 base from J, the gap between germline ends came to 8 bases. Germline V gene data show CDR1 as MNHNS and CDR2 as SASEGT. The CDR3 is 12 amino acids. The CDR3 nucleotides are TGTGCCAGCAAAGGACAGTCCTACGAGCAGTACTTC. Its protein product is CASKGQSYEQYF.

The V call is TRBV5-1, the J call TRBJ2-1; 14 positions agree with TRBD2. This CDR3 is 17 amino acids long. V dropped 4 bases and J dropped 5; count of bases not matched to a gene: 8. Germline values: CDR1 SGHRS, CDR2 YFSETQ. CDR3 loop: CASSTRTSGRKDNEQFF. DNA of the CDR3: TGCGCCAGCAGCACCCGGACTAGCGGGAGGAAAGACAATGAGCAGTTCTTC.

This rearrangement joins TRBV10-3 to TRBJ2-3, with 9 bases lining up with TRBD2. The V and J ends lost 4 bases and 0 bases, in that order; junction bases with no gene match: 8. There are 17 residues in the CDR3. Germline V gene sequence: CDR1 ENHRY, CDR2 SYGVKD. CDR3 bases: TGTGCCATCAGTGGCCGAGCGGGGGGCTCTAGCACAGATACGCAGTATTTT. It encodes CAISGRAGGSSTDTQYF.

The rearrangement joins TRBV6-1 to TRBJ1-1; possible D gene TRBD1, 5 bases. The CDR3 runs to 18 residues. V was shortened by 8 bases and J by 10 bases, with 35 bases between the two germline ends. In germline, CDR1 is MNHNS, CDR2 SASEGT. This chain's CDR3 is CASREEGLSLTIPKRAFF. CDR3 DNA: TGTGCCAGCCGGGAAGAGGGACTCTCTTTGACTATACCTAAGAGAGCTTTCTTT.

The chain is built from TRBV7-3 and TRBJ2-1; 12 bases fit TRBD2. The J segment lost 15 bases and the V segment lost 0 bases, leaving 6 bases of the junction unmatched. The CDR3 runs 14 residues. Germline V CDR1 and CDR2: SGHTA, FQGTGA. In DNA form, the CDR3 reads TGTGCCAGCAGCTTAACAAAGACTAGCGGGGGCCCGTTCTTC. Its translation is CASSLTKTSGGPFF.

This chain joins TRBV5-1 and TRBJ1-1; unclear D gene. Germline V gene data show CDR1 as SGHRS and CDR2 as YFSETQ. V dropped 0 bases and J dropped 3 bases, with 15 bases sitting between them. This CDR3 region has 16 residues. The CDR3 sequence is CASSLVGWGVDTEAFF. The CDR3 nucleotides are TGCGCCAGCAGCTTGGTGGGGTGGGGTGTGGACACTGAAGCTTTCTTT.

The CDR3 region is CASSPSGQGGTDTQYF. Written as DNA, the CDR3 is TGTGCCAGCAGCCCCAGCGGCCAGGGTGGGACAGATACGCAGTATTTT. V gene TRBV9 combines with J gene TRBJ2-3; the D call may be TRBD1 or TRBD2 (5 bases each). The length of the CDR3 is 16 residues. The germline V and J ends were trimmed by 4 bases and 3 bases, with 18 bases remaining between them. Germline V lookup: CDR1 SGDLS, CDR2 YYNGEE.

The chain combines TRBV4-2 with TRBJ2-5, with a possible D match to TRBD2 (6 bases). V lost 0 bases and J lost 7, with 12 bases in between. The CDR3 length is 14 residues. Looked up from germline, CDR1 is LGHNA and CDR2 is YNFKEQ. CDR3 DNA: TGTGCCAGCAGCCAAGAGCGGCGGGAAGGGACCCAGTACTTC. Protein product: CASSQERREGTQYF.

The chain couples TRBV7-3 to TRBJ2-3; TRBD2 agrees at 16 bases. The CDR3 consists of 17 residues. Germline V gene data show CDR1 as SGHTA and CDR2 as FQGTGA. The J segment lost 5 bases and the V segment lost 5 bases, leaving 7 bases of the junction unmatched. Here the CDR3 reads CASSPGLAGGFVDTQYF. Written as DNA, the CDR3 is TGTGCCAGCAGCCCGGGACTAGCGGGAGGGTTTGTAGATACGCAGTATTTT.

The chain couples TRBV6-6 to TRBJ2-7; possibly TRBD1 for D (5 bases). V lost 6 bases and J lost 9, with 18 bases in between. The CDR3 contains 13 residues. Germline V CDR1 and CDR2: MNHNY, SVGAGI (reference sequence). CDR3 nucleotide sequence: TGTGCCAGCAGCACTGACAGTAGCCGGGTGCAGTACTTC. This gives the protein CASSTDSSRVQYF.

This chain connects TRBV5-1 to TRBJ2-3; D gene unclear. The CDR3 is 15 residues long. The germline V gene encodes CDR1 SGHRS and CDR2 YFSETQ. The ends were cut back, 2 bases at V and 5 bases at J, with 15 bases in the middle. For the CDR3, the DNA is TGCGCCAGCAGCTTATCTGGTAACACATTAGATACGCAGTATTTT. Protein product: CASSLSGNTLDTQYF. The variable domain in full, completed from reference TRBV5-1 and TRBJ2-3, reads KAGVTQTPRYLIKTRGQQVTLSCSPISGHRSVSWYQQTPGQGLQFLFEYFSETQRNKGNFPGRFSGRQFSNSRSEMNVSTLELGDSALYLCASSLSGNTLDTQYFGPGTRLTVL.

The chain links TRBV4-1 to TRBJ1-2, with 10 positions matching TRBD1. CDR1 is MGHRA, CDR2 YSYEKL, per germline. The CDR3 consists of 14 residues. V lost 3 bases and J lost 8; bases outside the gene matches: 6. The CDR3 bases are TGCGCCAGCAGCCAGGGACAGGGGAGCGGCGGCTACACCTTC. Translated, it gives CASSQGQGSGGYTF.

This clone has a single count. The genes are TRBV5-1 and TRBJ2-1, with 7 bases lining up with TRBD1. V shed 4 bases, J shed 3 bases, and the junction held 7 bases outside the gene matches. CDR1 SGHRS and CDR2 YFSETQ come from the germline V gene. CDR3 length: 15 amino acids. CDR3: CASSTPGQFYNEQFF. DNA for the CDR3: TGCGCCAGCAGCACACCGGGACAGTTCTACAATGAGCAGTTCTTC.

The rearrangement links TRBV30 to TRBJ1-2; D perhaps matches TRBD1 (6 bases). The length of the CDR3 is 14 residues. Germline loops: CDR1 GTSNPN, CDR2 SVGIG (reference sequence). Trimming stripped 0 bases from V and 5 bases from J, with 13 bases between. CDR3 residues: CAWSVGGPAYGYTF. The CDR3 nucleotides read TGTGCCTGGAGTGTCGGGGGGCCCGCTTATGGCTACACCTTC.

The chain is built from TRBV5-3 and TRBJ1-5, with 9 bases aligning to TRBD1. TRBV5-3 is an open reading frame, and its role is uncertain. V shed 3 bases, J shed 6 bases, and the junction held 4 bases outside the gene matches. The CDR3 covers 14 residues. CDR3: CARSSGQGPQPQHF. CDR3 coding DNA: TGTGCCAGAAGCTCGGGACAGGGTCCTCAGCCCCAGCATTTT.

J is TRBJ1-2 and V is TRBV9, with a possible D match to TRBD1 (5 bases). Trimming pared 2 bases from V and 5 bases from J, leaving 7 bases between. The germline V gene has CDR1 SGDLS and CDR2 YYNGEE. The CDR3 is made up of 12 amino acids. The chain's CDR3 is CASSVGGYGYTF. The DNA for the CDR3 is TGTGCCAGCAGCGTGGGGGGATATGGCTACACCTTC.

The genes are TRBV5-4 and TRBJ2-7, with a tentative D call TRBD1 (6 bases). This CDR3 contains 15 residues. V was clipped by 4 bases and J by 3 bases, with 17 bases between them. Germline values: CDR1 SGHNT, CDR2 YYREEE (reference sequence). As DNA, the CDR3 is TGTGCCAGCAGCGGGGTAGGACAGCTGAACTACGAGCAGTACTTC. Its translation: CASSGVGQLNYEQYF.

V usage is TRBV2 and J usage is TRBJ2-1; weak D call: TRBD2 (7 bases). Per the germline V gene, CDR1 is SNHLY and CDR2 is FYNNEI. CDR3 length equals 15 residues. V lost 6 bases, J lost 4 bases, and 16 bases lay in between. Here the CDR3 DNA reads TGTGCCAGCAGGAGAAGGGGGGGCAGGTACAATGAGCAGTTCTTC. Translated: CASRRRGGRYNEQFF.

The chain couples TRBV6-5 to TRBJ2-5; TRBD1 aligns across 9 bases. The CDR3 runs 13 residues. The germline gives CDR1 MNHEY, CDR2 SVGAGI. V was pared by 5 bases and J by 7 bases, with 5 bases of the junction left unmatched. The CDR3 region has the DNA TGTGCCAGCAGTGGGACAGGGAAAGGGACCCAGTACTTC. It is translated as CASSGTGKGTQYF.

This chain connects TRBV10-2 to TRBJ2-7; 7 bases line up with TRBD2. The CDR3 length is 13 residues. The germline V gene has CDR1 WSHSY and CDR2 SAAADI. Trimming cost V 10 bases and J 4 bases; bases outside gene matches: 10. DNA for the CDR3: TGCGCCATCGCGGGACTCGGGAGGTACGAGCAGTACTTC. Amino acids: CAIAGLGRYEQYF.

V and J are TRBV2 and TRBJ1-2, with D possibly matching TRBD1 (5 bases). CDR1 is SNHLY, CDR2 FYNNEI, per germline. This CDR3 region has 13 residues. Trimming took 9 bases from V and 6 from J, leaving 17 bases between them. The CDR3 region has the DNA TGTGCCAGTAGGGACGGAGCTAAGCATGGCTACACCTTC. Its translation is CASRDGAKHGYTF.